These 7 T cell receptor beta chains were all obtained from the same sample, sequenced in a study of Graves' ophthalmopathy and Graves' hyperthyroidism. Amplified TCR beta CDR3 regions were obtained using RNA transcripts as template. The library came from an HTBI-primed first-round RT-PCR and a second-round multiplex PCR. TCRdb re-derived calls from the multiplex PCR reads in MiXCR, one entry per CDR3 protein. The table records around 1.1 million distinct CDR3 sequences, roughly 35% of them present only once. The sequencing input was peripheral blood or thyroid tissue (not recorded which). Receptors originate from an adult man with Graves' hyperthyroidism.

CDR3 coding DNA: TGTGCCAGCGGAGGGACTGAGAATGAAAAACTGTTTTTT. Translating it yields CASGGTENEKLFF. V and J are TRBV6-2 or TRBV6-3 and TRBJ1-4, with D possibly matching TRBD1 (5 bases). This CDR3 has 13 amino acids. Trimming pared 8 bases from V and 5 bases from J, leaving 12 bases between. Germline CDR1 is MNHEY and CDR2 is SVGEGT.

The chain is built from TRBV9 and TRBJ2-3; no definite D call. Trimming left V 0 bases short and J 2 bases short, with 13 bases between. CDR3 length equals 16 residues. Germline loops: CDR1 SGDLS, CDR2 YYNGEE. This chain's CDR3 is CASSVGRFRYTDTQYF. Here the CDR3 DNA reads TGTGCCAGCAGCGTAGGTAGATTCCGATACACAGATACGCAGTATTTT.

About this clonotype itself: A much larger clone differs by one base, so this may be a read error. The J gene is TRBJ2-7, the V gene TRBV20-1; D possibly corresponds to TRBD2 (5 bases). The CDR3 runs 16 residues. The germline V and J ends were trimmed by 1 base and 0 bases, with 16 bases remaining between them. CDR1 and CDR2 from the germline V gene are DFQATT and SNEGSKA (reference sequence). The CDR3 is CSARGERSPISYEQYF. The CDR3 region has the DNA TGCAGTGCTAGAGGGGAGAGGAGCCCAATCTCCTACGAGCAGTACTTC.

The chain joins TRBV11-2 to TRBJ1-6, with 10 bases lining up with TRBD1. Germline trimming cut 6 bases from V and 9 bases from J; bases unmatched to any gene: 11. The CDR3 runs 16 residues. Germline V gene data show CDR1 as SGHAT and CDR2 as FQNNGV. CDR3 sequence: CASRPETGGMISPLHF. As DNA, the CDR3 is TGTGCCAGCAGGCCCGAGACAGGGGGCATGATTTCACCCCTCCACTTT.

This clonotype has more than one count but fewer than ten. The chain combines TRBV11-2 with TRBJ2-2; D is uncertain. Germline CDR1 reads SGHAT; CDR2 reads FQNNGV. The CDR3 extends over 15 amino acids. Trimming cost V 5 bases and J 1 base, with 11 bases left between them. CDR3 region: CASSRLLGNTGELFF. CDR3 coding DNA: TGTGCCAGCAGCAGACTCCTGGGGAACACCGGGGAGCTGTTTTTT.

This clonotype was picked up many times. This chain uses TRBV11-2 with TRBJ1-1; 10 bases match TRBD1. This CDR3 has 17 residues. Germline CDR1 reads SGHAT; CDR2 reads FQNNGV. The ends lost 4 bases at V and 4 bases at J; junction bases unmatched: 12. The CDR3 DNA follows: TGTGCCAGCAGCTCCGGAGTCGGGACAGGGGAGGTCACTGAAGCTTTCTTT. Translation gives CASSSGVGTGEVTEAFF.

Worth noting for this clonotype: Since a much larger clone is just one base distant, this may be a read error. V is TRBV11-2 and J is TRBJ1-6; D possibly corresponds to TRBD1 (6 bases). Germline loops: CDR1 SGHAT, CDR2 FQNNGV. The CDR3 runs 16 residues. The CDR3 bases are TGTGTCAGCAGTTACTGGTCAGGGGCTCCTAATTCACCCCTCCACTTT. It yields the protein CVSSYWSGAPNSPLHF. Full variable domain (rest looked up from reference TRBV11-2 and TRBJ1-6): EAGVAQSPRYKIIEKRQSVAFWCNPISGHATLYWYQQILGQGPKLLIQFQNNGVVDDSQLPKDRFSAERLKGVDSTLKIQPAKLEDSAVYLCVSSYWSGAPNSPLHFGNGTRLTVT.